This is a list of T cell receptor beta chains from one sample in a study of OX40 agonist ivuxolimab in advanced cancers. The repertoire was sequenced with immunoSEQ multiplex PCR; TCRdb's copy has only in-frame clones and lacks some. This table has tens of thousands of clones, roughly four fifths appearing once. Sample: CD4+ or CD8+ T cells sorted from blood, taken in a trial of the OX40 agonist ivuxolimab. All receptors come from an adult with an advanced solid tumor such as melanoma, head and neck, liver or kidney cancer. Each CDR3 is given with its conserved first and last residue. The D gene is left open where the match is weak. Clone size is not always given. Where it is, it says once, few, many or a class for expanded clones.

17 | TRBD1 | TRBJ1-1 | . | TRBV28 | TGTGCCAGCAGGGACAGGACAGGGCTGGTGGAGAACACTGAAGCTTTCTTT | CASRDRTGLVENTEAFF
10 | TRBD1 | TRBJ1-2 | . | TRBV29-1 | TGCAGCGTTGACCGGGACAGCCTAACCTTC | CSVDRDSLTF
12 | . | TRBJ2-5 | . | TRBV15 | TGTGCCACCAGCTTTTTTTTGGAGACCCAGTACTTC | CATSFFLETQYF
16 | TRBD1 | TRBJ1-4 | once | TRBV7-8 | TGTGCCAGCAGCTTAAGCTCGACAGGGAGTAATGAAAAACTGTTTTTT | CASSLSSTGSNEKLFF
19 | . | TRBJ1-3 | . | TRBV7-8 | TGTGCCAGCACCCCCGGTAGAGGCCGCGTCTCTAGGGTTGGAAACACCATATATTTT | CASTPGRGRVSRVGNTIYF
12 | . | TRBJ2-3 | . | TRBV2 | TGTGCCAGCCGACCGCTTATAGATACGCAGTATTTT | CASRPLIDTQYF
11 | . | TRBJ2-4 | once | TRBV15 | TGTGCCACCAGCAGTATGAACATTCAGTACTTC | CATSSMNIQYF
10 | . | TRBJ2-3 | . | TRBV29-1 | TGCAGCGTTGACACAGATACGCAGTATTTT | CSVDTDTQYF
15 | TRBD2 | TRBJ2-5 | . | TRBV13 | TGTGCCAGCAGCGTTCTTCGGAGCGGGGGCGAGACCCAGTACTTC | CASSVLRSGGETQYF
15 | . | TRBJ2-4 | once | TRBV19 | TGTGCCAGTAGTATTCTGGGGTTGGCCAAAAACATTCAGTACTTC | CASSILGLAKNIQYF
11 | . | TRBJ1-1 | . | TRBV14 | TGTGCCAGCAGCCAAGGGGGAGAAGCTTTCTTT | CASSQGGEAFF
13 | TRBD1 | TRBJ2-7 | . | TRBV11-2 | TGTGCCAGCAGCCCGGGACAGGCCTACGAGCAGTACTTC | CASSPGQAYEQYF
14 | . | TRBJ2-7 | . | TRBV6-1 | TGTGCCAGCATTATCGGGACATCCGCCTACGAGCAGTACTTC | CASIIGTSAYEQYF
14 | TRBD1 | TRBJ2-7 | few | TRBV6-6 | TGTGCCAGCACCCCAGCGGGCAGGGGGCATGAGCAGTACTTC | CASTPAGRGHEQYF
11 | . | TRBJ1-2 | few | TRBV20-1 | TGCAGTGCTAGTGTGGGGTTTGGCTACACCTTC | CSASVGFGYTF
16 | . | TRBJ2-2 | . | TRBV6-4 | TGTGCCAGCAGTGAGGTAGGACCTTCGAACACCGGGGAGCTGTTTTTT | CASSEVGPSNTGELFF
14 | . | TRBJ1-5 | . | TRBV28 | TGTGCCAGCACCTTCCCGGGGGATAATCAGCCCCAGCATTTT | CASTFPGDNQPQHF
16 | TRBD1 | TRBJ2-5 | few | TRBV7-8 | TGTGCCAGCAGCTTCCTGACAGGGGGCTTTGGAGAGACCCAGTACTTC | CASSFLTGGFGETQYF
13 | . | TRBJ1-1 | few | TRBV5-8 | TGTGCCAGCAGCCGACAGAGGGACACTGAAGCTTTCTTT | CASSRQRDTEAFF
17 | TRBD1 | TRBJ2-5 | . | TRBV9 | TGTGCCAGCAGCCCCGGGACAGGGGGCTTTAGTCAAGAGACCCAGTACTTC | CASSPGTGGFSQETQYF
13 | . | TRBJ1-4 | . | TRBV28 | TGTGCCAGCAGTTTCTCCCAGGGTAGAAGGGTGTTTTTT | CASSFSQGRRVFF
13 | . | TRBJ2-4 | . | TRBV30 | TGTGCCTGGGGAAATGGGGTCAAAAACATTCAGTACTTC | CAWGNGVKNIQYF